This TCR beta chain was sequenced in a study of T cell repertoires in cytomegalovirus infection. Study context: CMV epitopes that were recently identified and HLA-C-restricted were used alongside well-studied HLA-B-restricted ones. Evidence of both CMV infection and a matching HLA type came from public TCR beta signatures.

In the case of this clonotype: Antigen specificity is unknown.

From the reads, TCRdb called clonotypes with MiXCR, one entry per CDR3 protein. This table holds over 100,000 distinct CDR3 sequences, less than 30% found once. There are 16 residues in the CDR3. The junction had 14 bases not matched to a gene; V was cut back by 4 bases and J by 5 bases. Germline V CDR1 and CDR2: SGHNT, YYREEE (reference sequence). General study results and limits: Cumulative frequency (of public TCR beta family members) identified carriers of CMV plus the relevant HLA. There were HLA-C-restricted CMV-specific TCR beta clonotypes dominating the ex vivo response.

The J gene is TRBJ2-5, the V gene TRBV5-4; 7 bases agree with TRBD2. Sequenced material: CD8+ T cells from cultured PBMCs, taken from culture after CMV antigen stimulation. The sequence was collected from a human donor in good health (CMV status not recorded). Some clones in this sample may be carry-over from other donors' samples. As DNA, the CDR3 is TGTGCCAGCAGCCCCCGGACGGACGCGCGGGGGGAGACCCAGTACTTC. Residues: CASSPRTDARGETQYF.